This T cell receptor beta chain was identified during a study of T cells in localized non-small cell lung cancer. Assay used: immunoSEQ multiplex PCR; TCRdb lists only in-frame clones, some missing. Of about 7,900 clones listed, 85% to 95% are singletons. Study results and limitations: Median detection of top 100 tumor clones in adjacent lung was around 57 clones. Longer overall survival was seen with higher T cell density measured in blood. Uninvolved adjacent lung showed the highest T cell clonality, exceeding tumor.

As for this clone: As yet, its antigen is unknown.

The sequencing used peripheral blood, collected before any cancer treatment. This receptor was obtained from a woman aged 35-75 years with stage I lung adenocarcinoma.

The CDR3 loop reads CASSLEWGSPLHF. The CDR3 region has the DNA TGTGCCAGCAGCTTAGAGTGGGGTTCACCCCTCCACTTT. V and J are TRBV11-2 and TRBJ1-6; no reliable D call. Germline V gene sequence: CDR1 SGHAT, CDR2 FQNNGV. The germline V and J ends were trimmed by 0 bases and 9 bases, with 6 bases remaining between them. This CDR3 is 13 amino acids long.